The next 21 T cell receptor beta chains were all read from a single sample in a study of molecular identifiers for immune sequencing clone quantification. MiXCR, run by TCRdb on the PCR reads, gives a single entry per CDR3 protein. The sample holds 550,000 to 750,000 distinct CDR3 sequences; just under 20% are singletons and the top ten take 0.7% to 1%. The specimen sequenced was naive CD8+ T cells from blood, with Jurkat cell RNA spiked in. Subset in this sample: FACS-sorted CD8+CD4-CCR7+CD45RA+ naive T cells. The receptors were sampled from a human donor in good health. Some libraries in this study had Jurkat cell RNA spiked in.

The chain employs TRBV30 and TRBJ1-1; no firm D call. Trimming took off 0 bases at V and 2 bases at J, with 13 bases between the two ends. The CDR3 contains 15 residues. CDR1 is GTSNPN, CDR2 SVGIG, per germline (reference sequence). CDR3 loop: CAWSVPSAANTEAFF. The CDR3 region has the DNA TGTGCCTGGAGTGTCCCTTCGGCTGCAAACACTGAAGCTTTCTTT.

The chain combines TRBV5-1 with TRBJ2-3, with TRBD2 matching 12 bases. CDR3 length: 16 amino acids. Trimming cost V 1 base and J 2 bases; bases outside gene matches: 2. The germline gives CDR1 SGHRS, CDR2 YFSETQ. CDR3 residues: CASSLPSGGVTDTQYF. CDR3 coding DNA: TGCGCCAGCAGCTTGCCTAGCGGGGGGGTCACAGATACGCAGTATTTT.

In the case of this clonotype: Given a much more abundant clone one base away, this may be a read error. V usage is TRBV28 and J usage is TRBJ1-1; tentative D call: TRBD1 (5 bases). Germline assignment: CDR1 MDHEN and CDR2 SYDVKM. This CDR3 spans 14 amino acids. The ends were cut back, 5 bases at V and 4 bases at J, with 14 bases in the middle. The CDR3 sequence is CASSPRAHGTEAFF. CDR3 DNA sequence: TGTGCCAGCAGTCCCAGGGCCCATGGCACTGAAGCTTTCTTT.

This clonotype was observed at least ten times. The chain couples TRBV20-1 to TRBJ2-4; 7 nucleotides align to TRBD1. Germline V CDR1 and CDR2: DFQATT, SNEGSKA (reference sequence). Unmatched junction bases numbered 0, after V lost 0 bases and J lost 1 base. The CDR3 sequence is 14 residues long. CDR3 sequence (DNA): TGCAGTGCTAGAGACAGGGGGGCCAAAAACATTCAGTACTTC. This translates into CSARDRGAKNIQYF.

The gene calls are TRBV4-1 and TRBJ2-5, with D hard to call. V was pared by 5 bases and J by 5 bases, with 18 bases between. Germline values: CDR1 MGHRA, CDR2 YSYEKL. CDR3 length: 15 residues. CDR3 in DNA: TGCGCCAGCAGCTCCCGGTTCTGGTCCGCGGAGACCCAGTACTTC. Protein: CASSSRFWSAETQYF.

The chain combines TRBV6-2 or TRBV6-3 with TRBJ2-1; 11 bases map to TRBD2. Germline CDR1 reads MNHEY; CDR2 reads SVGEGT. CDR3 length equals 16 residues. V was clipped by 7 bases and J by 3 bases; unmatched bases: 8. The CDR3 sequence: CASKWVGTSGYNEQFF. DNA of the CDR3: TGTGCCAGCAAGTGGGTTGGGACTAGCGGCTACAATGAGCAGTTCTTC.

The chain carries TRBV29-1 and TRBJ2-2; unclear D gene. Deletions cut 5 bases from V and 5 bases from J, with 9 bases between. The germline CDR1 and CDR2 sequences are SQVTM and ANQGSEA. The CDR3 runs 12 residues. The CDR3 here is CSVWLNTGELFF. CDR3 DNA sequence: TGCAGCGTTTGGCTAAATACCGGGGAGCTGTTTTTT.

This clonotype was recorded at least ten times. The rearrangement joins TRBV7-9 to TRBJ2-5; D is uncertain. Germline CDR1 reads SEHNR; CDR2 reads FQNEAQ (reference sequence). Between the trimmed V and J ends, which lost 3 bases and 9 bases, there was a span of 14 bases. CDR3 length: 13 residues. The CDR3 spells CASSFSSSSAQYF. The CDR3 DNA is TGTGCCAGCAGCTTTTCGAGTTCTTCGGCCCAGTACTTC. The whole variable domain, remainder taken from reference TRBV7-9 and TRBJ2-5, is DTGVSQNPRHKITKRGQNVTFRCDPISEHNRLYWYRQTLGQGPEFLTYFQNEAQLEKSRLLSDRFSAERPKGSFSTLEIQRTEQGDSAMYLCASSFSSSSAQYFGPGTRLLVL.

This clonotype was detected ten times or more. CDR3 region: CATSRTVNTEAFF. The CDR3 DNA reads TGTGCCACCTCCCGGACAGTGAACACTGAAGCTTTCTTT. The chain employs TRBV19 and TRBJ1-1; weak D call: TRBD1 (6 bases). This CDR3 is built from 13 residues. From germline, CDR1 is LNHDA and CDR2 SQIVND (reference sequence). Trimming pared 10 bases from V and 0 bases from J, leaving 12 bases between.

V is TRBV29-1 and J is TRBJ1-2, with D perhaps TRBD1 (6 bases). The V end lost 4 bases, the J end lost 7 bases, and 13 bases lay between the germline ends. This CDR3 spans 12 amino acids. Germline assignment: CDR1 SQVTM and CDR2 ANQGSEA. The CDR3 loop is CSVVGGAGGYTF. CDR3 DNA sequence: TGCAGCGTTGTGGGGGGGGCCGGTGGCTACACCTTC.

This clonotype was found many times. The V and J genes are TRBV11-2 and TRBJ2-2; D may be TRBD2 (5 bases). The CDR3 runs 13 residues. Germline values: CDR1 SGHAT, CDR2 FQNNGV. V lost 5 bases and J 6 bases, leaving 10 bases between the germline ends. The CDR3 DNA reads TGTGCCAGCAGCCGCGAGGGCGCCGGGGAGCTGTTTTTT. As protein: CASSREGAGELFF.

Only a few counts were recorded for this clonotype. The rearrangement links TRBV24-1 to TRBJ2-1, with TRBD2 identical over 8 bases. Germline V gene data show CDR1 as KGHDR and CDR2 as SFDVKD. The V and J ends lost 1 base and 8 bases, in that order; junction bases with no gene match: 6. The CDR3 covers 15 residues. The CDR3 DNA is TGTGCCACCAGTGATTTCCCCAGCGGGAGCGATGAGCAGTTCTTC. Protein: CATSDFPSGSDEQFF.

In its sample, this clonotype was seen a few times. V and J are TRBV28 and TRBJ2-3; weak D call: TRBD1 (5 bases). The germline V gene encodes CDR1 MDHEN and CDR2 SYDVKM. The CDR3 loop spans 15 amino acids. V lost 5 bases and J lost 0, with 12 bases in between. Here the CDR3 reads CASSRRTTSTDTQYF. DNA of the CDR3: TGTGCCAGCAGTCGCCGGACAACTAGCACAGATACGCAGTATTTT.

This chain joins TRBV4-3 and TRBJ2-3; D not certain. CDR1 and CDR2 (germline): LGHNA, YSLEER. The V and J ends lost 5 bases and 8 bases respectively, with 17 bases between them. The CDR3 covers 14 residues. CDR3 region: CASSDLVSHPTQYF. The CDR3 DNA reads TGCGCCAGCAGCGACCTTGTCAGCCATCCTACGCAGTATTTT.

This clonotype occurred many times. The J gene is TRBJ1-5, the V gene TRBV15; 7 bases fit TRBD1. The ends lost 5 bases at V and 6 bases at J; junction bases unmatched: 7. The V gene's germline CDR1 is LNHNV and CDR2 YYDKDF (reference sequence). This CDR3 is built from 14 residues. CDR3: CATSERQGFQPQHF. CDR3 DNA: TGTGCCACCAGCGAACGACAGGGTTTTCAGCCCCAGCATTTT.

This clonotype was recorded a few times. V gene TRBV5-4 combines with J gene TRBJ2-1; D tentatively fits TRBD1 or TRBD2 (6 bases each). V was shortened by 6 bases and J by 9 bases, with 19 bases between the two germline ends. Germline assignment: CDR1 SGHNT and CDR2 YYREEE (reference sequence). There are 14 residues in the CDR3. Here the CDR3 reads CASKFEGGGGEQFF. Here the CDR3 DNA reads TGTGCCAGCAAGTTTGAGGGGGGTGGAGGTGAGCAGTTCTTC.

A note on this clonotype: One base away lies a much larger clone, so this may be a sequencing read error. The chain has TRBV27 and TRBJ2-4; tentatively, D is TRBD1 (5 bases). Germline V CDR1 and CDR2: MNHEY, SMNVEV (reference sequence). This CDR3 contains 15 residues. CDR3: CACSLSTDGKNIQYF. The CDR3 nucleotides are TGTGCCTGCAGTTTATCGACAGATGGCAAAAACATTCAGTACTTC.

In its sample, this clonotype was seen many times. The gene calls are TRBV7-9 and TRBJ2-7; the D gene is possibly TRBD1 (6 bases). Germline V gene lookup returns CDR1 SEHNR and CDR2 FQNEAQ (reference sequence). The length of the CDR3 is 15 residues. V dropped 1 base and J dropped 1 base, with 11 bases sitting between them. CDR3 sequence (DNA): TGTGCCAGCAGCTTAGACAGGGTATCATCCTACGAGCAGTACTTC. The encoded protein is CASSLDRVSSYEQYF.

On this clonotype: A much larger clone differs by one base, so this may be a read error. This chain connects TRBV30 to TRBJ2-5; 13 nucleotides agree with TRBD2. Germline-derived CDR1 and CDR2 are GTSNPN and SVGIG (reference sequence). The CDR3 is 13 residues long. The CDR3 sequence is CAWTGTSGKTQDF. For the CDR3, the DNA is TGTGCCTGGACCGGGACTAGCGGGAAGACCCAGGACTTC.

At least ten counts were recorded for this clonotype. The genes are TRBV7-9 and TRBJ1-3; TRBD1 aligns across 11 bases. V lost 5 bases, J lost 4 bases, and 4 bases stayed unmatched. Per germline, CDR1 SEHNR and CDR2 FQNEAQ (reference sequence). The CDR3 is 15 amino acids. CDR3 loop: CASSLGQGAGNTIYF. In DNA form, the CDR3 reads TGTGCCAGCAGCCTCGGACAGGGGGCAGGAAACACCATATATTTT.

The CDR3 DNA follows: TGTGCCAGCAGTTTATCGTCAGGGATGAACACTGAAGCTTTCTTT. Its protein product is CASSLSSGMNTEAFF. The chain links TRBV27 to TRBJ1-1; TRBD1 might be the D (5 bases). Trimming pared 0 bases from V and 0 bases from J, leaving 8 bases between. The CDR3 has 15 amino acids. In germline, CDR1 is MNHEY, CDR2 SMNVEV (reference sequence).